Each of the 32 T cell receptor beta chains below was sequenced from the same sample in a study of blood T cells in healthy people across ages (dated by TCRdb to between 2014 and 2017). Library preparation employed 5' RACE. Sequenced on an Illumina HiSeq 2500. A second about 6 to 11 cycle PCR used a sample-barcoded 5' primer and a J-beta primer mix. TCRdb ran its own pipeline on the public reads, namely fastp trimming at Q25 and MiXCR clone calling, and kept in-frame beta chains. Identical CDR3 protein sequences are pooled into one entry, listed with their most common genes and DNA. The sample table shows roughly 900,000 distinct CDR3 sequences, and around 26% are seen once. The ten largest clonotypes hold roughly 17% of the sample. The sample consisted of blood. The origin of the receptors is a woman older than 75 in good health.

In this sample, this clonotype turned up many times. This sequence joins TRBV6-5 and TRBJ1-6; D is unresolved. This CDR3 region has 14 residues. The germline CDR1 and CDR2 sequences are MNHEY and SVGAGI. V was cut by 3 bases and J by 5 bases, with 8 bases left in between. In nucleotides, the CDR3 is TGTGCCAGCAGTTATAGTAGAAATAATTCACCCCTCCACTTT. Translating gives CASSYSRNNSPLHF.

This clonotype was recorded many times. V and J are TRBV7-8 and TRBJ1-6, with D unresolved. The CDR3 totals 12 residues. CDR1 and CDR2 (germline): SGHVS, FQNEAQ. Trimming took off 1 base at V and 9 bases at J, with 4 bases between the two ends. CDR3 sequence reads: CASSLVGSPLHF. In DNA form, the CDR3 reads TGTGCCAGCAGCTTAGTTGGTTCACCCCTCCACTTT.

This clonotype was observed a handful of times. The CDR3 protein is CASSPLRTGGRSYNEQFF. CDR3 nucleotides: TGTGCCAGCTCACCCCTCAGGACAGGGGGTAGATCCTACAATGAGCAGTTCTTC. The chain recombines TRBV18 with TRBJ2-1; 10 nucleotides match TRBD1. The germline V gene has CDR1 KGHSH and CDR2 LQKENI. The CDR3 extends over 18 amino acids. V trimming: 3 bases; J trimming: 1 base; junction bases outside the gene matches: 9.

This clonotype turned up a few times. This rearrangement joins TRBV6-2 or TRBV6-3 to TRBJ1-5; 9 nucleotides align to TRBD1. The trim removed 7 bases at V and 4 bases at J, leaving 8 bases unmatched. The CDR3 loop spans 15 amino acids. The germline V gene has CDR1 MNHEY and CDR2 SVGEGT. The CDR3, as DNA: TGTGCCAGCATGACCCGGACAGGGGCTAATCAGCCCCAGCATTTT. It codes for CASMTRTGANQPQHF.

This clonotype was picked up many times. This chain uses TRBV18 with TRBJ2-7; 8 bases are shared with TRBD1. Germline V CDR1 and CDR2: KGHSH, LQKENI. After removal of 3 bases from V and 0 bases from J, the junction contained 7 bases not matched to a gene. The CDR3 has 16 residues. The CDR3: CASSPGAGTGSYEQYF. CDR3 in DNA: TGTGCCAGCTCACCTGGGGCCGGGACAGGCTCCTACGAGCAGTACTTC.

This clonotype was picked up a small number of times. V and J are TRBV27 and TRBJ1-5, with D possibly matching TRBD1 (5 bases). The CDR3 spans 14 residues. Trimming removed 2 bases at V and 9 bases at J, with 14 bases between. Germline assignment: CDR1 MNHEY and CDR2 SMNVEV (reference sequence). Here the CDR3 reads CASSLIGAAAPQHF. The CDR3 coding sequence is TGTGCCAGCAGTTTAATAGGGGCCGCCGCGCCCCAGCATTTT.

This clonotype was counted once. This may arise from a read error, as a much more abundant clone is one base away. The chain is built from TRBV27 and TRBJ1-6; a possible D gene is TRBD1 (5 bases). Germline CDR1 is MNHEY and CDR2 is SMNVEV (reference sequence). This CDR3 is 13 amino acids long. The CDR3 DNA sequence: TGTGCCTGCAGACCGGCAGGGAGCTCACCCCTCCACTTT. It codes for CACRPAGSSPLHF.

In this sample, this clonotype turned up many times. This rearrangement joins TRBV3-1 to TRBJ2-1, with D possibly matching TRBD1 (6 bases). In germline, CDR1 is LGHDT, CDR2 YNNKEL (reference sequence). The V gene lost 2 bases and the J gene lost 3 bases, with 11 bases spanning the gap. CDR3 length: 15 amino acids. This chain's CDR3 is CASSQTAGVYNEQFF. DNA for the CDR3: TGTGCCAGCAGCCAAACGGCAGGGGTCTACAATGAGCAGTTCTTC.

The genes are TRBV6-2 or TRBV6-3 and TRBJ2-3; TRBD2 is a possible D gene (7 bases). Germline lookup yields CDR1 MNHEY and CDR2 SVGEGT. V lost 7 bases, J lost 3 bases, and 20 bases lay in between. The CDR3 runs to 16 residues. The CDR3 DNA reads as TGTGCCAGCACCCTACTAGGACGGGGGGCGACAGATACGCAGTATTTT. Translating gives CASTLLGRGATDTQYF.

At least ten counts were recorded for this clonotype. The gene calls are TRBV12-3 or TRBV12-4 and TRBJ1-4; the D is unclear. V was pared by 2 bases and J by 12 bases, with 10 bases between. CDR3 size: 12 residues. The CDR3 region is CASSLSYRQLFF. The DNA of the CDR3 is TGTGCCAGCAGTTTAAGTTACAGACAACTGTTTTTT.

The table lists this clonotype with a few counts. This may come from a read error, since a much larger clone is one base off. J is TRBJ2-5 and V is TRBV20-1, with D tentatively TRBD1 (6 bases). CDR3 size: 14 residues. Germline-derived CDR1 and CDR2 are DFQATT and SNEGSKA (reference sequence). V lost 0 bases and J 5 bases, leaving 13 bases between the germline ends. Here the CDR3 DNA reads TGCAGTGCTAGAGAGGCCAGGGGTGGGGAGACCCAGTACTTC. It encodes CSAREARGGETQYF.

The genes are TRBV7-3 and TRBJ1-2, with 11 bases that match TRBD1. V gave up 5 bases and J gave up 4 bases; unmatched junction bases: 6. In germline, CDR1 is SGHTA, CDR2 FQGTGA. CDR3 length: 15 amino acids. The CDR3 DNA is TGTGCCAGCAGCGCCCGGACAGGGGGCTCCTATGGCTACACCTTC. Translation: CASSARTGGSYGYTF.

This clonotype has a handful of counts. A much larger clonotype is one base distant, so this may be a read error. The rearrangement joins TRBV20-1 to TRBJ2-3; 9 bases fit TRBD2. The CDR3 totals 14 residues. Germline CDR1 is DFQATT and CDR2 is SNEGSKA (reference sequence). CDR3 in amino acids: CGARLSGGPDTQYF. Here the CDR3 DNA reads TGCGGTGCCCGACTTAGCGGGGGCCCAGATACGCAGTATTTT.

This clonotype has ten or more counts. The chain joins TRBV7-2 to TRBJ2-1; weak D call: TRBD1 (6 bases). The germline V gene encodes CDR1 SGHTA and CDR2 FQGNSA. This CDR3 is 15 amino acids long. Trimming stripped 4 bases from V and 0 bases from J, with 10 bases between. The CDR3 loop reads CASSWTDISYNEQFF. Written as DNA, the CDR3 is TGTGCCAGCAGCTGGACAGATATCTCCTACAATGAGCAGTTCTTC.

This clonotype has just a few counts. V is TRBV10-3 and J is TRBJ2-5; weak D call: TRBD2 (5 bases). V shed 8 bases and J shed 11 bases, with 36 bases lying between them. The CDR3 runs 18 residues. Germline lookup yields CDR1 ENHRY and CDR2 SYGVKD. This CDR3 is CAIPSVKTRTFSPGGQYF. The CDR3 bases are TGTGCCATCCCTTCCGTGAAAACTCGGACTTTTTCCCCGGGTGGGCAGTACTTC.

Only a few counts were recorded for this clonotype. The chain joins TRBV7-2 to TRBJ2-2; D remains unclear. The CDR3 totals 11 residues. Trimming took 5 bases from V and 9 from J, leaving 7 bases between them. In germline, CDR1 is SGHTA, CDR2 FQGNSA. Here the CDR3 reads CASSPFRELFF. CDR3 nucleotides: TGTGCCAGCAGCCCCTTTCGGGAGCTGTTTTTT. The complete variable domain, with remaining parts taken from reference TRBV7-2 and TRBJ2-2, reads GAGVSQSPSNKVTEKGKDVELRCDPISGHTALYWYRQSLGQGLEFLIYFQGNSAPDKSGLPSDRFSAERTGGSVSTLTIQRTQQEDSAVYLCASSPFRELFFGEGSRLTVL.

A remark on this clonotype: A much larger clone sits a single nucleotide away, making a read error possible. This chain connects TRBV4-3 to TRBJ1-2; D remains ambiguous. Germline V gene data show CDR1 as LGHNA and CDR2 as YSLEER. The CDR3 is 15 residues long. The CDR3 coding sequence is TGCACCAGCAGCCAAGGGCCCAGGAACACCTATGGCTACACCTTC. Residues: CTSSQGPRNTYGYTF.

This clonotype was seen repeatedly, ten times or more. The chain joins TRBV20-1 to TRBJ2-7, with D possibly being TRBD1 (6 bases). CDR3 length: 11 amino acids. V lost 5 bases and J 4 bases, leaving 9 bases between the germline ends. Germline lookup yields CDR1 DFQATT and CDR2 SNEGSKA (reference sequence). CDR3 coding DNA: TGCAGTGCTTACACAGGGTACGAGCAGTACTTC. Residues: CSAYTGYEQYF.

A remark on this clonotype: A read error is possible here, since a much larger clone lies one base away. V and J are TRBV27 and TRBJ2-1, with 12 bases that match TRBD2. TRBJ2-7 matches the DNA end more closely, so the J call is doubtful. Germline values: CDR1 MNHEY, CDR2 SMNVEV (reference sequence). There are 17 residues in the CDR3. CDR3 nucleotide sequence: TGTGCCAGCTCTCGGGCTAGCGGGGGGGCCGGGTACAATGAGCAGTACTTC. Protein: CASSRASGGAGYNEQYF.

This clonotype was detected many times. V usage is TRBV20-1 and J usage is TRBJ1-2; D is unclear. The length of the CDR3 is 15 residues. With 3 bases removed from V and 4 bases from J, the gap between germline ends came to 18 bases. CDR1 DFQATT and CDR2 SNEGSKA come from the germline V gene (reference sequence). The CDR3 DNA reads as TGCAGTGCTAGCGAACGTCCAGAGGGTGGCTATGGCTACACCTTC. Protein: CSASERPEGGYGYTF.

This clonotype was found many times. The chain is built from TRBV30 and TRBJ1-2; 10 bases match TRBD1. This CDR3 comprises 12 residues. V lost 7 bases and J lost 5; bases outside the gene matches: 4. CDR1 GTSNPN and CDR2 SVGIG come from the germline V gene (reference sequence). CDR3 DNA: TGTGCCTCTCCGGGACAGGGGTATGGCTACACCTTC. Its translation is CASPGQGYGYTF.

The chain recombines TRBV20-1 with TRBJ2-4, with 9 positions matching TRBD2. The last part of the DNA fits TRBJ2-7 better; the J call may be wrong. CDR1 is DFQATT, CDR2 SNEGSKA, per germline (reference sequence). The CDR3 extends over 14 amino acids. CDR3 in amino acids: CSASPAGGLCEQYF. The CDR3 region has the DNA TGCAGTGCTTCCCCAGCGGGAGGCCTCTGCGAGCAGTACTTC.

This clonotype was seen a handful of times. This chain joins TRBV3-1 and TRBJ2-7; 10 nucleotides match TRBD2. The CDR3 has 14 residues. CDR1 and CDR2 (germline): LGHDT, YNNKEL (reference sequence). Trimming at V came to 1 base and at J to 6 bases, leaving 3 bases not matched to a gene. Here the CDR3 DNA reads TGTGCCAGCAGCCAAGTCTCTAGCGGGAGCGAGCAGTACTTC. It specifies CASSQVSSGSEQYF.

The sample holds many counts of this clonotype. The rearrangement joins TRBV11-2 to TRBJ2-3; 8 nucleotides line up with TRBD2. From germline, CDR1 is SGHAT and CDR2 FQNNGV. The J segment lost 3 bases and the V segment lost 8 bases, leaving 7 bases of the junction unmatched. The CDR3 extends over 14 amino acids. CDR3 nucleotides: TGTGCCAGCCAGAACGGGGGGGTAACAGATACGCAGTATTTT. Amino acid sequence: CASQNGGVTDTQYF.

This clonotype was observed a handful of times. In DNA form, the CDR3 reads TGCGCCAGCAGCTTGTTGGCAGGGGCGGCAGATACGCAGTATTTT. The encoded protein is CASSLLAGAADTQYF. This rearrangement joins TRBV5-1 to TRBJ2-3; tentative D call: TRBD1 (6 bases). Germline CDR1 SGHRS, CDR2 YFSETQ. V was clipped by 1 base and J by 4 bases, with 13 bases between them. The CDR3 is made up of 15 amino acids.

This clonotype was observed a few times. The rearrangement joins TRBV7-2 to TRBJ2-2, with 9 bases that match TRBD2. V shed 3 bases and J 6 bases; nucleotides not matched to a gene: 8. Germline loops: CDR1 SGHTA, CDR2 FQGNSA. CDR3 size: 16 residues. The CDR3 region has the DNA TGTGCCAGCAGCTTTGTTGGCGGGAGGGCCGCCGGGGAGCTGTTTTTT. Translated, it gives CASSFVGGRAAGELFF.

This clonotype was observed a few times. The chain carries TRBV5-1 and TRBJ1-4; D is perhaps TRBD1 (6 bases). The V end was cut by 2 bases, the J end by 7 bases, with 18 bases between. CDR1 is SGHRS, CDR2 YFSETQ, per germline. The CDR3 extends over 16 amino acids. CDR3: CASSFGSGAMSEKLFF. Written as DNA, the CDR3 is TGCGCCAGCAGCTTTGGGTCGGGGGCGATGAGTGAAAAACTGTTTTTT. The whole variable domain, filled in from reference TRBV5-1 and TRBJ1-4, reads KAGVTQTPRYLIKTRGQQVTLSCSPISGHRSVSWYQQTPGQGLQFLFEYFSETQRNKGNFPGRFSGRQFSNSRSEMNVSTLELGDSALYLCASSFGSGAMSEKLFFGSGTQLSVL.

The chain carries TRBV19 and TRBJ1-5, with TRBD1 matching over 8 bases. In germline, CDR1 is LNHDA, CDR2 SQIVND (reference sequence). The CDR3 has 15 residues. J gave up 6 bases and V 5 bases, and 9 bases lay outside the gene matches. The CDR3 nucleotides are TGTGCCAGTAGTGTGGACAGGGTTAAATCTCAGCCCCAGCATTTT. As protein: CASSVDRVKSQPQHF.

With regard to this clonotype: Since a much larger clone is just one base distant, this may be a read error. The rearrangement joins TRBV3-1 to TRBJ2-3; no clear D. This CDR3 is 14 amino acids long. CDR1 is LGHDT, CDR2 YNNKEL, per germline (reference sequence). This chain's CDR3 is CAGSQDPPLVTQYF. The DNA of the CDR3 is TGTGCCGGCAGCCAAGATCCCCCCCTAGTTACGCAGTATTTT.

J is TRBJ1-1 and V is TRBV7-2; no clear D. There are 13 residues in the CDR3. V was shortened by 3 bases and J by 1 base, with 6 bases between the two germline ends. Germline-derived CDR1 and CDR2 are SGHTA and FQGNSA. The CDR3 DNA sequence: TGTGCCAGCAGCTTCGACCCGAACACTGAAGCTTTCTTT. Translating gives CASSFDPNTEAFF. The full variable domain, rest sourced from reference TRBV7-2 and TRBJ1-1, is GAGVSQSPSNKVTEKGKDVELRCDPISGHTALYWYRQSLGQGLEFLIYFQGNSAPDKSGLPSDRFSAERTGGSVSTLTIQRTQQEDSAVYLCASSFDPNTEAFFGQGTRLTVV.

Many counts were recorded for this clonotype. This chain links TRBV24-1 with TRBJ2-5; 9 bases line up with TRBD1. Looked up from germline, CDR1 is KGHDR and CDR2 is SFDVKD. The V segment lost 4 bases and the J segment 3 bases; nucleotides outside the gene matches: 5. CDR3 length: 15 amino acids. The chain's CDR3 is CATSERDREEETQYF. Written as DNA, the CDR3 is TGTGCCACCAGTGAGCGGGACAGGGAAGAAGAGACCCAGTACTTC.

The chain couples TRBV7-2 to TRBJ2-1, with D tentatively TRBD2 (6 bases). V lost 5 bases and J 3 bases, leaving 17 bases between the germline ends. The CDR3 is 16 amino acids. Germline V gene lookup returns CDR1 SGHTA and CDR2 FQGNSA. CDR3 sequence: CASSPEVAGSYNEQFF. The CDR3 bases are TGTGCCAGCAGCCCCGAGGTAGCCGGGAGCTACAATGAGCAGTTCTTC.